The present TCR beta chain was sequenced within a study of T cells in Graves' hyperthyroidism and ophthalmopathy. Diagnoses used clinical symptoms, serum thyroxine and TRAb, thyroid ultrasound and orbital computed tomography. TCR beta CDR3 regions were amplified from RNA transcripts. In the first-round RT-PCR of the TCR CDR3, the HTBI primer set was used. MiXCR, run by TCRdb on the multiplex PCR reads, gives a single entry per CDR3 protein. The profile shows about 500,000 distinct CDR3 sequences, 16% of them singletons. This clonotype was sampled from a woman in her twenties or thirties with Graves' ophthalmopathy. The sample comprised blood.

The CDR3 loop reads CSEVLSLTEAFF. The CDR3 DNA is TGCAGTGAGGTTTTGAGTCTTACTGAAGCTTTCTTT. The gene calls are TRBV20-1 and TRBJ1-1, with D unclear. Germline lookup yields CDR1 DFQATT and CDR2 SNEGSKA (reference sequence). The CDR3 totals 12 residues. The germline V and J ends were trimmed by 7 bases and 5 bases, with 14 bases remaining between them.